This T cell receptor (beta chain) was obtained from a study of beta chain features in type 1 diabetes. Study findings and constraints: All four CD4+ subsets of Type 1 diabetes patients contained TCRB CDR3s that were moderately but significantly shorter. Patients with type 1 diabetes carried fewer insertions and had more deletions at their VDJ junctions.

Sorted populations were all over 98% pure. With regard to this clone: Antigen: not known.

The authors reverse transcribed all of the isolated RNA, so sequencing captured expressed TCRB transcripts. Profiling relied on immunoSEQ multiplex PCR, and the TCRdb table lists in-frame clones only, not all of them. The sample has 680,000 or so clones, about an eighth seen once. The sequence was collected from a young man with type 1 diabetes. Sequenced: naive CD4+ T cells from blood.

CDR3 nucleotides: TGTGCCAGCAGTGGGGACAGACGGGGAAACACCATATATTTT. It translates to CASSGDRRGNTIYF. The chain has TRBV6-1 and TRBJ1-3, with 7 bases that match TRBD1. Germline lookup yields CDR1 MNHNS and CDR2 SASEGT. The CDR3 length is 14 residues. V shed 4 bases, J shed 4 bases, and the junction held 4 bases outside the gene matches.